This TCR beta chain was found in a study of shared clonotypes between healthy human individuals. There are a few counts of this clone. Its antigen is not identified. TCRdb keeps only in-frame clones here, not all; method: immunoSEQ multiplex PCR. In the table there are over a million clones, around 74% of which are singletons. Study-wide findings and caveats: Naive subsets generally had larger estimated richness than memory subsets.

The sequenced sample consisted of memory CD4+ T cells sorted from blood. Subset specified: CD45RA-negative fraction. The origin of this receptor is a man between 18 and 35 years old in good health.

The CDR3 loop is CASRVTYRGRTSNQPQHF. CDR3 sequence (DNA): TGTGCCAGCCGAGTGACATACAGGGGAAGGACGAGCAATCAGCCCCAGCATTTT. The chain couples TRBV6-4 to TRBJ1-5, with 7 bases that match TRBD1. The CDR3 extends over 18 amino acids. The germline gives CDR1 MRHNA, CDR2 SNTAGT. Germline trimming cut 8 bases from V and 1 base from J; bases unmatched to any gene: 17.